The 21 T cell receptor beta chains reported below all come from one sample, sequenced in a study of blood T cells in healthy people across ages. A second PCR, run for about 7 to 11 cycles, used a sample-barcoded 5' primer plus a J-beta primer mix. TCRdb redid the calling of the 5' RACE reads with MiXCR, one entry per CDR3 protein. The table has about 570,000 distinct CDR3 sequences, about 26% seen once; the top ten hold 18%. The sequencing input was blood. These receptors came from a woman aged 70-85 years in good health.

The rearrangement uses TRBV19 and TRBJ1-2; D is ambiguous. Germline CDR1 is LNHDA and CDR2 is SQIVND (reference sequence). The V end lost 8 bases, the J end lost 3 bases, and 10 bases lay between the germline ends. This CDR3 is 12 amino acids long. For the CDR3, the DNA is TGTGCCAGTGGACGGCCGGACTATGGCTACACCTTC. Translated, it gives CASGRPDYGYTF.

This clonotype showed up just a few times. The chain links TRBV7-2 to TRBJ2-2; 8 positions agree with TRBD2. This CDR3 comprises 17 residues. Germline CDR1 reads SGHTA; CDR2 reads FQGNSA. J was trimmed by 0 bases and V by 5 bases; bases with no gene match: 8. CDR3 sequence: CASSRMRGAANTGELFF. In DNA form, the CDR3 reads TGTGCCAGCAGCAGAATGCGGGGGGCCGCGAACACCGGGGAGCTGTTTTTT.

The chain joins TRBV13 to TRBJ2-5; unclear D gene. The CDR3 has 11 residues. V was cut by 4 bases and J by 3 bases, with 3 bases left in between. Germline V gene lookup returns CDR1 PRHDT and CDR2 FYEKMQ (reference sequence). CDR3 region: CASSWEETQYF. The DNA of the CDR3 is TGTGCCAGCAGCTGGGAAGAGACCCAGTACTTC.

The genes are TRBV20-1 and TRBJ1-4; D is ambiguous. This CDR3 is built from 13 residues. Germline-derived CDR1 and CDR2 are DFQATT and SNEGSKA (reference sequence). V was clipped by 8 bases and J by 0 bases, with 10 bases between them. Here the CDR3 reads CSPSRATNEKLFF. The CDR3 coding sequence is TGCAGTCCCAGTCGGGCAACTAATGAAAAACTGTTTTTT.

The chain recombines TRBV5-1 with TRBJ2-4, with D perhaps TRBD2 (5 bases). V lost 0 bases to trimming and J lost 10 bases, with 8 bases between them. Per the germline V gene, CDR1 is SGHRS and CDR2 is YFSETQ. The CDR3 length is 12 residues. The CDR3 DNA reads as TGCGCCAGCAGCTTGGCCGGACTGATTCAGTACTTC. Translated, it gives CASSLAGLIQYF.

This clonotype was picked up a small number of times. The genes are TRBV6-5 and TRBJ1-3; D ambiguous. V gave up 0 bases and J gave up 2 bases, with 14 bases separating them. The germline CDR1 and CDR2 sequences are MNHEY and SVGAGI. The CDR3 is 17 residues long. The CDR3 DNA reads as TGTGCCAGCAGTTACTCGATGTCTCCAAGACCTGGAAACACCATATATTTT. Translated: CASSYSMSPRPGNTIYF.

The chain joins TRBV5-1 to TRBJ2-7, with D maybe TRBD1 (6 bases). Germline V gives CDR1 SGHRS, CDR2 YFSETQ. The ends were cut back, 2 bases at V and 0 bases at J, with 12 bases in the middle. CDR3 length: 15 residues. CDR3 region: CASSLQGSVSYEQYF. CDR3 coding DNA: TGCGCCAGCAGCTTACAGGGTAGCGTCTCCTACGAGCAGTACTTC.

This clonotype was seen more than once but under ten times. This chain connects TRBV12-3 or TRBV12-4 to TRBJ2-5, with unresolved D. Trimming stripped 5 bases from V and 1 base from J, with 8 bases between. This CDR3 has 13 amino acids. CDR3 protein: CASSPYTQETQYF. CDR3 nucleotide sequence: TGTGCCAGCAGTCCCTACACCCAAGAGACCCAGTACTTC.

The chain recombines TRBV11-2 with TRBJ2-2, with D perhaps TRBD1 (5 bases). Deletions cut 7 bases from V and 1 base from J, with 10 bases between. Germline values: CDR1 SGHAT, CDR2 FQNNGV. The CDR3 extends over 14 amino acids. The CDR3 protein is CASIKGLNTGELFF. CDR3 nucleotide sequence: TGTGCCAGCATTAAGGGGTTGAACACCGGGGAGCTGTTTTTT.

The chain joins TRBV2 to TRBJ1-6; maybe TRBD1 (6 bases). There are 15 residues in the CDR3. Germline values: CDR1 SNHLY, CDR2 FYNNEI. The V gene lost 0 bases and the J gene lost 9 bases, with 12 bases spanning the gap. The CDR3: CASSEAGGQGSPLHF. The CDR3 DNA follows: TGTGCCAGCAGTGAAGCTGGGGGGCAGGGTTCACCCCTCCACTTT.

This clonotype has a single count. The CDR3 spells CASRGGPQTYEQYF. As DNA, the CDR3 is TGTGCCAGTCGGGGTGGGCCGCAGACCTACGAGCAGTACTTC. The chain is built from TRBV12-3 or TRBV12-4 and TRBJ2-7; D is possibly TRBD2 (5 bases). The CDR3 spans 14 residues. V lost 9 bases and J 2 bases, leaving 17 bases between the germline ends.

Only a few counts were recorded for this clonotype. The V call is TRBV10-3, the J call TRBJ2-7; 10 nucleotides line up with TRBD2. V dropped 6 bases and J dropped 5; count of bases not matched to a gene: 10. The CDR3 sequence is 15 residues long. Per the germline V gene, CDR1 is ENHRY and CDR2 is SYGVKD. The CDR3 sequence: CAIRSLAGGYDEQYF. In DNA, the CDR3 is TGTGCCATCAGGTCATTAGCGGGGGGTTACGACGAGCAGTACTTC.

This chain connects TRBV4-3 to TRBJ1-2; D not certain. Looked up from germline, CDR1 is LGHNA and CDR2 is YSLEER. Deletions cut 1 base from V and 6 bases from J, with 15 bases between. The CDR3 spans 15 residues. The CDR3 loop reads CASSQVYNRFDGYTF. The CDR3 nucleotides read TGCGCCAGCAGCCAAGTATATAACCGGTTCGATGGCTACACCTTC.

This clonotype came up a few times. This chain links TRBV7-2 with TRBJ1-2; 8 bases are a match to TRBD1. The germline V gene encodes CDR1 SGHTA and CDR2 FQGNSA. The V and J ends lost 3 bases and 6 bases, in that order; junction bases with no gene match: 9. The CDR3 contains 15 residues. The CDR3 region has the DNA TGTGCCAGCAGCTTCCCCGGACAGGGCATGAATGGCTACACCTTC. Amino acids: CASSFPGQGMNGYTF.

In this sample, this clonotype turned up a few times. This chain joins TRBV12-5 and TRBJ1-1; no firm D call. Germline V lookup: CDR1 LGHNT, CDR2 FRNRAP. Deletions cut 6 bases from V and 11 bases from J, with 19 bases between. The CDR3 runs to 13 residues. CDR3 DNA sequence: TGTGCTAGTGGCCTTACCCTACGGACGGAGGCTTTCTTT. This codes for CASGLTLRTEAFF.

This clonotype has a handful of counts. The germline gene is not matched at one end of the junction; a read error may be the cause. The chain is built from TRBV7-9 and TRBJ2-4; possible D gene TRBD2, 6 bases. Germline loops: CDR1 SEHNR, CDR2 FQNEAQ (reference sequence). The CDR3 spans 17 residues. The CDR3 coding sequence is TGCGCCAGCAGCTTATCCGGGGGATTTGGGACCAAAAACATTCAGTACTTC. Protein product: CASSLSGGFGTKNIQYF.

The chain links TRBV27 to TRBJ2-3; no definite D call. V lost 3 bases, J lost 3 bases, and 13 bases lay in between. Germline V gene data show CDR1 as MNHEY and CDR2 as SMNVEV (reference sequence). The CDR3 length is 15 residues. CDR3 residues: CASSLDGSRTDTQYF. CDR3 coding DNA: TGTGCCAGCAGTTTGGACGGATCCCGGACAGATACGCAGTATTTT.

The chain employs TRBV20-1 and TRBJ2-5, with D unclear. Per germline, CDR1 DFQATT and CDR2 SNEGSKA (reference sequence). The ends were cut back, 1 base at V and 1 base at J, with 7 bases in the middle. The CDR3 consists of 13 residues. CDR3 DNA sequence: TGCAGTGCTAGAGCACCAGTCCAAGAGACCCAGTACTTC. This sequence encodes CSARAPVQETQYF.

This clonotype occurred a few times. The chain couples TRBV12-3 or TRBV12-4 to TRBJ2-5; possibly TRBD1 for D (6 bases). V lost 3 bases to trimming and J lost 5 bases, with 13 bases between them. The CDR3 loop spans 14 amino acids. The CDR3 loop is CASSFEQGFETQYF. The CDR3 nucleotides read TGTGCCAGCAGTTTCGAACAGGGCTTCGAGACCCAGTACTTC.

A note on this clonotype: One base away lies a much larger clone, so this may be a sequencing read error. The chain recombines TRBV20-1 with TRBJ2-5, with 10 nucleotides matching TRBD2. There are 13 residues in the CDR3. The germline V gene has CDR1 DFQATT and CDR2 SNEGSKA (reference sequence). This chain's CDR3 is CSPSSGGLETQYF. CDR3 DNA sequence: TGCAGCCCGTCTAGCGGGGGACTAGAGACCCAGTACTTC.

This clonotype was seen at least ten times. This chain connects TRBV20-1 to TRBJ1-1; 11 bases fit TRBD1. With V trimmed by 1 base and J by 3 bases, 7 bases remained unmatched. Germline V CDR1 and CDR2: DFQATT, SNEGSKA (reference sequence). The length of the CDR3 is 16 residues. Here the CDR3 DNA reads TGCAGTGCTAGAGGCGGACAGGGGGCTGAGGACACTGAAGCTTTCTTT. Protein: CSARGGQGAEDTEAFF.